This T cell receptor (beta chain) originates from a study of T cell responses to AZD1222 COVID-19 vaccine. Second-dose intervals near 4 or 12 weeks were combined. Some clones are missing from TCRdb's copy, which holds only in-frame ones; the method was immunoSEQ multiplex PCR. Of 170,000 or so clones in the sample, just over 85% were seen once. Study-wide results and limits: The study found Spike-specific TCR breadth and depth rose after two AZD1222 doses. Unmutated variant regions reportedly attract nearly half of all spike-specific TCRs. White British people made up most donors, females outnumbered males, and clonal diversity was possibly underestimated.

The ends were cut back, 4 bases at V and 7 bases at J, with 17 bases in the middle. Germline V gives CDR1 SGHAT, CDR2 FQDESV (reference sequence). The length of the CDR3 is 15 residues. To note about this clone: Its cognate antigen is unknown.

This clonotype originated in an adult who received the AZD1222 COVID-19 vaccine. This chain uses TRBV11-1 with TRBJ2-4, with a possible D match to TRBD2 (6 bases). The starting material was peripheral blood, obtained 28 days after the second AZD1222 dose. The CDR3 loop is CASSSRSGGINIQYF. CDR3 coding DNA: TGTGCCAGCAGCTCACGGTCGGGCGGGATTAACATTCAGTACTTC.